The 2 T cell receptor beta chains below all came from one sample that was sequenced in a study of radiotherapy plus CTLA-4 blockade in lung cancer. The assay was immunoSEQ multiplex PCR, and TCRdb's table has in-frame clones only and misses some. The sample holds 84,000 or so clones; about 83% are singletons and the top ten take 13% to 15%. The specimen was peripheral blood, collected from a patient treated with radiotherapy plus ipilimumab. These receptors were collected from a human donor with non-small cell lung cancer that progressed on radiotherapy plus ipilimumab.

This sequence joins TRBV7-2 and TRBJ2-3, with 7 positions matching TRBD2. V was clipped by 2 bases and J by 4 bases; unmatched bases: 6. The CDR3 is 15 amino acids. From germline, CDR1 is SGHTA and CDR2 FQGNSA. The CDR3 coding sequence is TGTGCCAGCAGCTTACGGCGCCTAGCGGCAGATACGCAGTATTTT. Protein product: CASSLRRLAADTQYF.

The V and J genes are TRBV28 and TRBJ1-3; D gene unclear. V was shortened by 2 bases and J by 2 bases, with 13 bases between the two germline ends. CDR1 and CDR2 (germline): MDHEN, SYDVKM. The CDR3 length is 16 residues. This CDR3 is CASSLMLPWAGNTIYF. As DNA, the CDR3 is TGTGCCAGCAGTTTAATGCTCCCCTGGGCTGGAAACACCATATATTTT.